The 25 T cell receptor beta chains listed next were all sequenced from one sample in a study of blood T cell repertoires in COVID-19. The method was immunoSEQ multiplex PCR; TCRdb's version includes in-frame clones alone and lacks a portion of them. The repertoire holds a few hundred thousand clones, approximately 80% seen once, with 3.4% in the top ten. Sequencing was carried out using peripheral blood. The receptor source for this set is a woman aged 18-35 years with acute or convalescent COVID-19.

The chain links TRBV6-1 to TRBJ1-2, with no clear D. Germline CDR1 MNHNS, CDR2 SASEGT. The CDR3 is 15 amino acids. With 3 bases removed from V and 0 bases from J, the gap between germline ends came to 11 bases. The CDR3 nucleotides are TGTGCCAGCAGTGACCACAGTTCTTCTAACTATGGCTACACCTTC. Amino acid sequence: CASSDHSSSNYGYTF.

V and J are TRBV4-2 and TRBJ2-7; 8 bases align to TRBD2. CDR3 length equals 17 residues. Germline V gene sequence: CDR1 LGHNA, CDR2 YNFKEQ. V was pared by 1 base and J by 2 bases, with 10 bases of the junction left unmatched. CDR3 loop: CASSQAISSGLAYEQYF. The CDR3 DNA is TGTGCCAGCAGCCAAGCTATTTCCTCGGGACTAGCCTACGAGCAGTACTTC.

CDR3 DNA sequence: TGTGCCAGCAGTTACGGCAGTAATTCCTACGAGCAGTACTTC. Translated: CASSYGSNSYEQYF. The J gene is TRBJ2-7, the V gene TRBV6-5; D not resolved. Trimming removed 2 bases from V and 1 base from J, with 9 bases in between. Per the germline V gene, CDR1 is MNHEY and CDR2 is SVGAGI. This CDR3 comprises 14 residues.

The rearrangement joins TRBV7-3 to TRBJ1-1; 10 nucleotides agree with TRBD1. Germline lookup yields CDR1 SGHTA and CDR2 FQGTGA. Germline trimming cut 5 bases from V and 7 bases from J; bases unmatched to any gene: 7. This CDR3 comprises 14 residues. The CDR3 sequence is CASSQTGGAGEAFF. Written as DNA, the CDR3 is TGTGCCAGCAGCCAGACAGGGGGCGCCGGTGAAGCTTTCTTT.

The gene calls are TRBV6-5 and TRBJ2-7; 7 bases map to TRBD2. J was trimmed by 0 bases and V by 6 bases; bases with no gene match: 8. CDR1 is MNHEY and CDR2 is SVGAGI in the germline V gene. This CDR3 spans 15 amino acids. The CDR3 sequence is CASSPTSASSYEQYF. In DNA form, the CDR3 reads TGTGCCAGCAGCCCCACTAGCGCGAGCTCCTACGAGCAGTACTTC.

V usage is TRBV6-5 and J usage is TRBJ1-1, with a weak D call TRBD1 (5 bases). Germline loops: CDR1 MNHEY, CDR2 SVGAGI. The CDR3 totals 14 residues. V was shortened by 5 bases and J by 2 bases, with 12 bases between the two germline ends. The CDR3 sequence: CASSNRWGNTEAFF. The CDR3, as DNA: TGTGCCAGCAGTAACAGGTGGGGAAACACTGAAGCTTTCTTT.

The V call is TRBV6-5, the J call TRBJ2-2; D ambiguous. Germline CDR1 MNHEY, CDR2 SVGAGI. Trimming took off 0 bases at V and 8 bases at J, with 4 bases between the two ends. There are 12 residues in the CDR3. CDR3 nucleotide sequence: TGTGCCAGCAGTTACTCGACTGGGGAGCTGTTTTTT. Protein product: CASSYSTGELFF.

CDR3 region: CASNRGETQYF. CDR3 DNA: TGTGCCAGCAACCGAGGAGAGACCCAGTACTTC. V gene TRBV28 combines with J gene TRBJ2-5; D remains unclear. V lost 7 bases and J 4 bases, leaving 7 bases between the germline ends. The CDR3 extends over 11 amino acids. Germline V gene lookup returns CDR1 MDHEN and CDR2 SYDVKM.

The rearrangement joins TRBV29-1 to TRBJ2-7, with D perhaps matching TRBD2 (6 bases). This CDR3 has 16 amino acids. The V gene lost 1 base and the J gene lost 0 bases, with 16 bases spanning the gap. Germline V gene data show CDR1 as SQVTM and CDR2 as ANQGSEA. The CDR3 loop reads CSVEGTVAGSSYEQYF. The CDR3 DNA sequence: TGCAGCGTTGAAGGGACTGTGGCGGGGAGCTCCTACGAGCAGTACTTC.

The chain employs TRBV20-1 and TRBJ2-4, with D maybe TRBD1 (6 bases). V lost 3 bases and J lost 10, with 10 bases in between. Per the germline V gene, CDR1 is DFQATT and CDR2 is SNEGSKA (reference sequence). The CDR3 has 11 residues. The CDR3 loop reads CSASPGEIQYF. CDR3 bases: TGCAGTGCTAGCCCAGGGGAGATTCAGTACTTC.

This chain uses TRBV11-2 with TRBJ1-4; 8 bases agree with TRBD1. Unmatched junction bases numbered 12, after V lost 4 bases and J lost 8 bases. The length of the CDR3 is 16 residues. Germline V gene lookup returns CDR1 SGHAT and CDR2 FQNNGV. In nucleotides, the CDR3 is TGTGCCAGCAGCTCACGCTGGGGGACAGGAGTAGAAAAACTGTTTTTT. It codes for CASSSRWGTGVEKLFF.

The chain carries TRBV2 and TRBJ2-7; 10 bases map to TRBD2. The trim removed 4 bases at V and 4 bases at J, leaving 10 bases unmatched. From germline, CDR1 is SNHLY and CDR2 FYNNEI. The CDR3 is 16 amino acids. The CDR3 loop reads CASSATGLAVQYEQYF. CDR3 nucleotide sequence: TGTGCCAGCAGTGCGACCGGACTAGCGGTTCAATACGAGCAGTACTTC.

This clone was recorded many times. Other DNA variants within this sample encode the same CDR3. V is TRBV19 and J is TRBJ2-3; a possible D gene is TRBD2 (6 bases). V shed 3 bases and J shed 0 bases, with 10 bases lying between them. This CDR3 comprises 15 residues. Germline V gives CDR1 LNHDA, CDR2 SQIVND (reference sequence). CDR3 coding DNA: TGTGCCAGTAGTATCGGACTACTTAGCACAGATACGCAGTATTTT. Translating it yields CASSIGLLSTDTQYF.

The CDR3 nucleotides read TGTGCCAGCTCCCGGGACAGAGCTAACTATGGCTACACCTTC. Its protein product is CASSRDRANYGYTF. The V gene is TRBV18, the J gene TRBJ1-2, with 7 bases lining up with TRBD1. CDR3 size: 14 residues. Per the germline V gene, CDR1 is KGHSH and CDR2 is LQKENI. V trimming: 6 bases; J trimming: 0 bases; junction bases outside the gene matches: 4.

This clone is a singleton in its sample. The V call is TRBV6-6, the J call TRBJ2-5; 7 bases agree with TRBD1. With 5 bases clipped from V and 4 bases from J, the junction kept 16 bases outside the gene matches. Germline V lookup: CDR1 MNHNY, CDR2 SVGAGI (reference sequence). The CDR3 is 17 amino acids. CDR3 nucleotides: TGTGCCAGCAGTCGCGAGTATAGGACGCCAGGGGGAGAGACCCAGTACTTC. The encoded protein is CASSREYRTPGGETQYF.

This chain joins TRBV5-8 and TRBJ1-4, with 7 bases fitting TRBD1. The CDR3 spans 14 residues. CDR1 and CDR2 (germline): SGHTS, YDEGEE. Trimming removed 4 bases from V and 2 bases from J; junction bases left unmatched: 2. The CDR3 protein is CASSPTGTNEKLFF. DNA for the CDR3: TGTGCCAGCAGCCCGACAGGGACTAATGAAAAACTGTTTTTT.

The chain is built from TRBV7-8 and TRBJ2-7, with D possibly matching TRBD2 (6 bases). The CDR3 extends over 15 amino acids. Germline V lookup: CDR1 SGHVS, CDR2 FQNEAQ. Trimming cost V 5 bases and J 7 bases, with 21 bases left between them. For the CDR3, the DNA is TGTGCCAGCAGCCCCCGACTAGGTGCACTACTGGAGCAGTACTTC. It encodes CASSPRLGALLEQYF.

This chain connects TRBV5-4 to TRBJ2-5, with 9 nucleotides matching TRBD1. Germline V gene lookup returns CDR1 SGHNT and CDR2 YYREEE (reference sequence). The CDR3 totals 15 residues. Unmatched junction bases numbered 9, after V lost 4 bases and J lost 5 bases. The chain's CDR3 is CASSPGGQGAETQYF. The CDR3 coding sequence is TGTGCCAGCAGCCCGGGGGGACAGGGTGCCGAGACCCAGTACTTC.

The chain links TRBV30 to TRBJ1-2, with 9 nucleotides matching TRBD1. The J segment lost 7 bases and the V segment lost 0 bases, leaving 12 bases of the junction unmatched. The CDR3 loop spans 16 amino acids. CDR1 and CDR2 from the germline V gene are GTSNPN and SVGIG (reference sequence). CDR3 sequence (DNA): TGTGCCTGGAGTGTACGAGCGGGACAGGGTGTGCGTGGCTACACCTTC. Its protein is CAWSVRAGQGVRGYTF.

CDR3 DNA sequence: TGCGCCAGCAGCCAAGCCCCGCAGGGGAACACTGAAGCTTTCTTT. It specifies CASSQAPQGNTEAFF. This chain joins TRBV4-3 and TRBJ1-1, with a weak D call TRBD1 (5 bases). CDR3 size: 15 residues. The V gene's germline CDR1 is LGHNA and CDR2 YSLEER. V lost 1 base and J lost 1, with 10 bases in between.

The V call is TRBV30, the J call TRBJ1-3; D is perhaps TRBD1 (5 bases). This CDR3 contains 14 residues. The germline V gene has CDR1 GTSNPN and CDR2 SVGIG (reference sequence). Trimming removed 4 bases from V and 0 bases from J, with 10 bases in between. CDR3 in amino acids: CAWIQENSGNTIYF. The CDR3 DNA is TGTGCCTGGATACAGGAAAACTCTGGAAACACCATATATTTT.

The CDR3 spells CASSLTRVTQYF. CDR3 DNA sequence: TGTGCCAGCAGCTTAACCAGGGTTACGCAGTATTTT. The chain links TRBV11-2 to TRBJ2-3, with D possibly being TRBD1 (5 bases). The ends were cut back, 2 bases at V and 8 bases at J, with 8 bases in the middle. The CDR3 consists of 12 residues. CDR1 and CDR2 (germline): SGHAT, FQNNGV. Full variable domain (missing parts from reference TRBV11-2 and TRBJ2-3): EAGVAQSPRYKIIEKRQSVAFWCNPISGHATLYWYQQILGQGPKLLIQFQNNGVVDDSQLPKDRFSAERLKGVDSTLKIQPAKLEDSAVYLCASSLTRVTQYFGPGTRLTVL.

The rearrangement links TRBV5-5 to TRBJ1-3; 8 positions agree with TRBD1. The CDR3 spans 16 residues. From germline, CDR1 is SGHKS and CDR2 YYEKEE (reference sequence). V lost 0 bases and J lost 6; bases outside the gene matches: 8. CDR3 amino acids: CASSLGYRGFENTIYF. The CDR3 DNA reads as TGTGCCAGCAGCTTGGGCTACAGGGGGTTTGAAAACACCATATATTTT.

The chain links TRBV19 to TRBJ2-1; 7 nucleotides agree with TRBD2. The J segment lost 7 bases and the V segment lost 4 bases, leaving 4 bases of the junction unmatched. The CDR3 consists of 13 residues. CDR1 LNHDA and CDR2 SQIVND come from the germline V gene (reference sequence). The CDR3 nucleotides are TGTGCCAGTAGTAGTCTAGCGGTGAATGAGCAGTTCTTC. Amino acid sequence: CASSSLAVNEQFF.

This clone came up a few times. This chain links TRBV6-5 with TRBJ1-2; D is undetermined. Trimming took off 7 bases at V and 7 bases at J, with 19 bases between the two ends. The CDR3 loop spans 14 amino acids. In germline, CDR1 is MNHEY, CDR2 SVGAGI. The CDR3 DNA reads as TGTGCCAGCACCCAGCTAACGGGTACGGGTGGCTACACCTTC. Protein product: CASTQLTGTGGYTF.